The 10 T cell receptor beta chains below were found in one sample sequenced in a study of blood T cell repertoires in COVID-19. Here immunoSEQ multiplex PCR was the method, and the copy in TCRdb shows in-frame clones only, minus some. This table has roughly 190,000 clones, about 88% appearing once. The sample was PBMCs or T cells enriched from blood (not recorded which). The receptors derive from a woman aged 40-49 years in a cohort exposed to, infected with or recovered from COVID-19 (not recorded which).

The chain couples TRBV6-5 to TRBJ1-2, with 8 bases lining up with TRBD1. In germline, CDR1 is MNHEY, CDR2 SVGAGI. There are 12 residues in the CDR3. Trimming cost V 8 bases and J 4 bases; bases outside gene matches: 3. The CDR3 nucleotides are TGTGCCAGCCAGGGGGCCCTCTATGGCTACACCTTC. Residues: CASQGALYGYTF.

DNA of the CDR3: TGTGCCAGCAGCTACCGGACAGTGGACTCTGGAAACACCATATATTTT. It codes for CASSYRTVDSGNTIYF. The chain couples TRBV13 to TRBJ1-3; a weak D match, TRBD1 (6 bases). V gave up 4 bases and J gave up 0 bases, with 13 bases separating them. CDR3 length: 16 residues. From germline, CDR1 is PRHDT and CDR2 FYEKMQ (reference sequence).

V and J are TRBV4-1 and TRBJ2-1; TRBD2 matches 9 bases. Per germline, CDR1 MGHRA and CDR2 YSYEKL. With 0 bases clipped from V and 4 bases from J, the junction kept 7 bases outside the gene matches. The CDR3 spans 17 residues. The CDR3 reads CASSQDGELAGYNEQFF. CDR3 coding DNA: TGCGCCAGCAGCCAAGATGGGGAACTAGCGGGTTACAATGAGCAGTTCTTC.

This chain connects TRBV19 to TRBJ1-1; D unclear. This CDR3 has 13 amino acids. In germline, CDR1 is LNHDA, CDR2 SQIVND (reference sequence). Between the trimmed V and J ends, which lost 10 bases and 0 bases, there was a span of 12 bases. The CDR3 DNA is TGTGCCATCTCCCCGGGGATGAACACTGAAGCTTTCTTT. It yields the protein CAISPGMNTEAFF.

The V gene is TRBV14, the J gene TRBJ1-2; a possible D gene is TRBD1 (5 bases). Trimming cost V 2 bases and J 4 bases, with 8 bases left between them. CDR3 length equals 13 residues. Germline-derived CDR1 and CDR2 are SGHDN and FVKESK. The CDR3 spells CASSQLGGYGYTF. CDR3 bases: TGTGCCAGCAGCCAATTGGGGGGCTATGGCTACACCTTC.

This clone has a handful of counts. The CDR3 nucleotides are TGCAGCGGGACGGACAGGGGCTTAACTGAAGCTTTCTTT. This translates into CSGTDRGLTEAFF. V is TRBV29-1 and J is TRBJ1-1; 9 bases fit TRBD1. CDR1 and CDR2 from the germline V gene are SQVTM and ANQGSEA. The CDR3 has 13 amino acids. J gave up 5 bases and V 7 bases, and 8 bases lay outside the gene matches. Looking up the rest from reference TRBV29-1 and TRBJ1-1 gives the full variable domain: SAVISQKPSRDICQRGTSLTIQCQVDSQVTMMFWYRQQPGQSLTLIATANQGSEATYESGFVIDKFPISRPNLTFSTLTVSNMSPEDSSIYLCSGTDRGLTEAFFGQGTRLTVV.

This sequence joins TRBV15 and TRBJ1-3; no definite D call. The CDR3 runs to 17 residues. Trimming took off 2 bases at V and 1 base at J, with 15 bases between the two ends. Looked up from germline, CDR1 is LNHNV and CDR2 is YYDKDF (reference sequence). Written as DNA, the CDR3 is TGTGCCACCAGCAGATCCCCGCCCTCGAGGTCTGGAAACACCATATATTTT. It translates to CATSRSPPSRSGNTIYF.

J is TRBJ1-6 and V is TRBV27; no clear D gene. The V and J ends lost 0 bases and 11 bases respectively, with 11 bases between them. Germline V gives CDR1 MNHEY, CDR2 SMNVEV (reference sequence). This CDR3 spans 14 amino acids. The DNA of the CDR3 is TGTGCCAGCAGTTTATCTCGGGGAGGGACACCCCTCCACTTT. Its translation is CASSLSRGGTPLHF.

This chain uses TRBV9 with TRBJ2-3; D possibly corresponds to TRBD2 (7 bases). Per germline, CDR1 SGDLS and CDR2 YYNGEE. The CDR3 is 13 residues long. Trimming left V 3 bases short and J 6 bases short, with 11 bases between. The chain's CDR3 is CASSGGGADTQYF. CDR3 nucleotides: TGTGCCAGCAGCGGTGGGGGGGCTGATACGCAGTATTTT.

The chain is built from TRBV27 and TRBJ1-2; perhaps TRBD1 as D (5 bases). The CDR3 consists of 14 residues. V dropped 5 bases and J dropped 0 bases, with 10 bases sitting between them. The V gene's germline CDR1 is MNHEY and CDR2 SMNVEV (reference sequence). CDR3 amino acids: CASSPGPSNYGYTF. CDR3 bases: TGTGCCAGCAGTCCAGGGCCCTCTAACTATGGCTACACCTTC.